This T cell receptor beta chain was captured in a study of early T cells in non-severe SARS-CoV-2 infection. Study information: Sequencing of bulk RNA from unsorted whole blood was done, without chain pairing.

Trimming took 3 bases from V and 8 from J, leaving 13 bases between them. The CDR3 covers 12 residues. Germline-derived CDR1 and CDR2 are DFQATT and SNEGSKA (reference sequence). This clonotype occurred many times. The TCR library protocol attached unique molecular identifiers to the individual cDNA molecules. TCRdb re-analysed the 5' RACE reads in MiXCR, keeping a single row per CDR3 protein. The sample includes under 65,000 distinct CDR3 sequences, 12% of them seen just once. The receptor was derived from an adult who was a healthcare worker with PCR-confirmed SARS-CoV-2 infection or an uninfected control (not recorded which). The rearrangement uses TRBV20-1 and TRBJ1-2; D is possibly TRBD1 (6 bases). The specimen was whole blood. CDR3 in DNA: TGCAGTGCTAGGCTGACAGGCGGCGGCTACACCTTC. This encodes CSARLTGGGYTF.